The 9 T cell receptor beta chains below come from one sample, sequenced in a study of T cell responses to AZD1222 COVID-19 vaccine. The protocol was immunoSEQ multiplex PCR, while the TCRdb copy is restricted to in-frame clones and leaves out a portion. Of about 37,000 clones listed, around 86% were seen once; the top ten hold roughly 9.6%. This material consisted of peripheral blood, taken 28 days after the second AZD1222 dose. These receptors originate from an adult who received the AZD1222 COVID-19 vaccine.

This rearrangement joins TRBV21-1 to TRBJ2-7. TRBV21-1 is a documented pseudogene. The CDR3 is 11 amino acids. For the CDR3, the DNA is TGTGCCAGCAGCAACGGCCACGAGCAGTACTTC. It specifies CASSNGHEQYF.

The V call is TRBV11-2, the J call TRBJ1-4; D is undetermined. Trimming took 0 bases from V and 1 from J, leaving 9 bases between them. Germline CDR1 reads SGHAT; CDR2 reads FQNNGV. The CDR3 covers 16 residues. The CDR3 spells CASSLDWIGTNEKLFF. CDR3 DNA: TGTGCCAGCAGCTTAGATTGGATCGGAACTAATGAAAAACTGTTTTTT.

This clone turned up a few times. This chain joins TRBV28 and TRBJ1-2, with TRBD1 as a possible D gene (5 bases). CDR1 and CDR2 from the germline V gene are MDHEN and SYDVKM. This CDR3 contains 17 residues. Trimming took 3 bases from V and 0 from J, leaving 17 bases between them. Written as DNA, the CDR3 is TGTGCCAGCAGTTTCCCCCGGGACCGGCGCACTAACTATGGCTACACCTTC. This encodes CASSFPRDRRTNYGYTF.

The chain couples TRBV3-1 (or the pseudogene TRBV3-2) to TRBJ2-3, with D possibly being TRBD2 (5 bases). The CDR3 loop spans 16 amino acids. The germline V gene encodes CDR1 LGHDT and CDR2 YNNKEL (reference sequence). The V end was cut by 0 bases, the J end by 0 bases, with 10 bases between. CDR3 sequence (DNA): TGTGCCAGCAGCCAAGACCCAGCGGTTAGCACAGATACGCAGTATTTT. Translating gives CASSQDPAVSTDTQYF.

The rearrangement links TRBV10-3 to TRBJ1-1; D uncertain. Per germline, CDR1 ENHRY and CDR2 SYGVKD. This CDR3 is built from 13 residues. Trimming stripped 7 bases from V and 0 bases from J, with 9 bases between. The DNA of the CDR3 is TGTGCCATCATGGCAGAGCTGAACACTGAAGCTTTCTTT. Translated: CAIMAELNTEAFF.

The V call is TRBV30, the J call TRBJ2-2, with TRBD1 as a possible D gene (7 bases). The CDR3 spans 13 residues. V was cut by 2 bases and J by 6 bases, with 10 bases left in between. The germline V gene has CDR1 GTSNPN and CDR2 SVGIG (reference sequence). CDR3 in DNA: TGTGCCTGGAGTACAGGGGAGGCCGGGGAGCTGTTTTTT. It specifies CAWSTGEAGELFF.

This chain joins TRBV21-1 and TRBJ1-1; the table's D call, TRBD1, was not checked against the DNA. TRBV21-1 is noted as a pseudogene. This CDR3 contains 13 residues. The CDR3 DNA sequence: TGTGCCAGCAGCAAGACAGGTCACACTGAAGCTTTCTTT. Its translation is CASSKTGHTEAFF.

The chain links TRBV7-8 to TRBJ2-3, with 8 nucleotides matching TRBD2. The CDR3 covers 19 residues. Germline V gene data show CDR1 as SGHVS and CDR2 as FQNEAQ. V trimming: 1 base; J trimming: 1 base; junction bases outside the gene matches: 13. CDR3 sequence: CASSLDIAGGPPRTDTQYF. The CDR3 DNA follows: TGTGCCAGCAGCTTAGACATCGCGGGGGGCCCGCCCCGCACAGATACGCAGTATTTT.

V usage is TRBV10-2 and J usage is TRBJ2-2; 12 positions agree with TRBD2. Germline trimming cut 6 bases from V and 9 bases from J; bases unmatched to any gene: 5. The germline V gene encodes CDR1 WSHSY and CDR2 SAAADI. This CDR3 comprises 14 residues. The CDR3 loop reads CASRTSGSSRELFF. The CDR3, as DNA: TGCGCCAGCAGGACTAGCGGGAGTTCCAGGGAGCTGTTTTTT.